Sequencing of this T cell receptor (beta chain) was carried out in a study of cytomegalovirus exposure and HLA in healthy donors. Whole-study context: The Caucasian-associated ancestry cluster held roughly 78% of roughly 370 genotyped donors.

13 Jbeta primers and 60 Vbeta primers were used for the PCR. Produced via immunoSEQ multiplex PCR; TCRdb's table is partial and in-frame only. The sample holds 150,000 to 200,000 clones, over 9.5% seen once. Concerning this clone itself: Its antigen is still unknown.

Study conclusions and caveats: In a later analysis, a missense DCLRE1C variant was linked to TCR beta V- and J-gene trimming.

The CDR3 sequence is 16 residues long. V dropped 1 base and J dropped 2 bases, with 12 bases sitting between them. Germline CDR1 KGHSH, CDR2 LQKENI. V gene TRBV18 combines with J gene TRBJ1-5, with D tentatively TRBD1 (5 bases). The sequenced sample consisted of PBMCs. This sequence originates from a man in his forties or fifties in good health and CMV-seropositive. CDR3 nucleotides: TGTGCCAGCTCACCACAGGGCAGGGTGGGCAATCAGCCCCAGCATTTT. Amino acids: CASSPQGRVGNQPQHF.